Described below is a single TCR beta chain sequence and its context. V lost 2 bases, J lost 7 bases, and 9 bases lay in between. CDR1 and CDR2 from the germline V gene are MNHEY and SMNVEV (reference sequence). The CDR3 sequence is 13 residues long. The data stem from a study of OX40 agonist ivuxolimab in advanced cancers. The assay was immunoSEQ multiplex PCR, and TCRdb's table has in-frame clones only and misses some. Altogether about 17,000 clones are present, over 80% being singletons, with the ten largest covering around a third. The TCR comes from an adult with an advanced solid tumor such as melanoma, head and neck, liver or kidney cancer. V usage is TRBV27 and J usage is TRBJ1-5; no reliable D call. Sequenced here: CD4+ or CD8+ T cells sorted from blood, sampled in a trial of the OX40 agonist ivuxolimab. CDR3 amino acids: CASSLGKWQPQHF. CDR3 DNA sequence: TGTGCCAGCAGTTTAGGGAAGTGGCAGCCCCAGCATTTT.